The rows below give T cell receptor beta chains drawn from one sample of a study of blood T cell repertoires in COVID-19. Here immunoSEQ multiplex PCR was the method, and the copy in TCRdb shows in-frame clones only, minus some. The sample lists fewer than 300,000 clones; 65% to 90% were seen once. The sequencing input was peripheral blood. These receptors were taken from a human donor in a cohort sampled during active COVID-19. Each CDR3 is given with its conserved first and last residue. Each record gives: V gene, CDR3 length, D gene, clone size, J gene, CDR3 protein, CDR3 DNA. D genes are given only for firm matches. The size of a clone is reported for some rows only, either as once, few or many, or as a class for expanded clones.

v_call: TRBV5-1; cdr3_length: 13; d_call: .; clone_size: .; j_call: TRBJ2-1; cdr3_aa: CASSRLANNEQFF; cdr3_nt: TGCGCCAGCAGCCGTCTAGCGAACAATGAGCAGTTCTTC
v_call: TRBV9; cdr3_length: 14; d_call: TRBD2; clone_size: .; j_call: TRBJ2-3; cdr3_aa: CASSVNGGADTQYF; cdr3_nt: TGTGCCAGCAGCGTTAATGGGGGGGCAGATACGCAGTATTTT
v_call: TRBV7-9; cdr3_length: 13; d_call: .; clone_size: .; j_call: TRBJ1-1; cdr3_aa: CASSLDMNTEAFF; cdr3_nt: TGTGCCAGCAGCTTAGACATGAACACTGAAGCTTTCTTT
v_call: TRBV7-8; cdr3_length: 13; d_call: TRBD2; clone_size: .; j_call: TRBJ2-1; cdr3_aa: CASSFDGRAEQFF; cdr3_nt: TGTGCCAGCAGCTTCGACGGGAGGGCCGAGCAGTTCTTC
v_call: TRBV5-1; cdr3_length: 14; d_call: .; clone_size: .; j_call: TRBJ1-6; cdr3_aa: CASHPGGLDSPLHF; cdr3_nt: TGCGCCTCGCATCCGGGGGGCTTGGATTCACCCCTCCACTTT
v_call: TRBV20-1; cdr3_length: 15; d_call: TRBD2; clone_size: .; j_call: TRBJ2-1; cdr3_aa: CSASPLLAEYSEQFF; cdr3_nt: TGCAGTGCTAGTCCGCTGCTAGCGGAGTACAGTGAGCAGTTCTTC
v_call: TRBV7-2; cdr3_length: 15; d_call: TRBD2; clone_size: .; j_call: TRBJ2-1; cdr3_aa: CASSPVTSGRDEQFF; cdr3_nt: TGTGCCAGCAGCCCTGTGACTAGCGGGAGGGATGAGCAGTTCTTC
v_call: TRBV19; cdr3_length: 18; d_call: TRBD2; clone_size: .; j_call: TRBJ2-1; cdr3_aa: CASSIVAGGPRTYNEQFF; cdr3_nt: TGTGCCAGTAGTATAGTAGCGGGAGGGCCGAGGACCTACAATGAGCAGTTCTTC
v_call: TRBV3-1/TRBV3-2; cdr3_length: 16; d_call: .; clone_size: .; j_call: TRBJ1-5; cdr3_aa: CASSQEGARGTQPQHF; cdr3_nt: TGTGCCAGCAGCCAAGAGGGTGCTCGAGGAACTCAGCCCCAGCATTTT
v_call: TRBV5-1; cdr3_length: 12; d_call: .; clone_size: .; j_call: TRBJ1-4; cdr3_aa: CASALTGTELFF; cdr3_nt: TGCGCCAGCGCCCTTACAGGGACGGAACTGTTTTTT
v_call: TRBV10-3; cdr3_length: 15; d_call: TRBD1; clone_size: .; j_call: TRBJ2-1; cdr3_aa: CAISLSGQGNNEQFF; cdr3_nt: TGTGCCATCAGTCTTTCGGGACAGGGGAACAATGAGCAGTTCTTC
v_call: TRBV18; cdr3_length: 14; d_call: .; clone_size: .; j_call: TRBJ2-5; cdr3_aa: CASSPPGTQETQYF; cdr3_nt: TGTGCCAGCTCCCCCCCGGGAACCCAAGAGACCCAGTACTTC
v_call: TRBV9; cdr3_length: 16; d_call: TRBD1; clone_size: .; j_call: TRBJ1-6; cdr3_aa: CASSAQSGQGRSPLHF; cdr3_nt: TGTGCCAGCAGCGCCCAGTCCGGACAGGGGAGGTCACCCCTCCACTTT
v_call: TRBV10-3; cdr3_length: 14; d_call: .; clone_size: .; j_call: TRBJ2-1; cdr3_aa: CAISEAGWDNEQFF; cdr3_nt: TGTGCCATCAGTGAGGCCGGGTGGGACAATGAGCAGTTCTTC
v_call: TRBV11-2; cdr3_length: 12; d_call: .; clone_size: .; j_call: TRBJ2-3; cdr3_aa: CASGTLADTQYF; cdr3_nt: TGTGCCAGCGGGACTCTGGCAGATACGCAGTATTTT
v_call: TRBV28; cdr3_length: 16; d_call: .; clone_size: .; j_call: TRBJ2-7; cdr3_aa: CASRGETGTTIRGQYF; cdr3_nt: TGTGCCAGCAGAGGGGAGACTGGGACAACAATAAGGGGGCAGTACTTC
v_call: TRBV7-2; cdr3_length: 13; d_call: TRBD1; clone_size: .; j_call: TRBJ1-5; cdr3_aa: CASSSDRDQPQHF; cdr3_nt: TGTGCCAGCAGCTCTGACAGGGATCAGCCCCAGCATTTT
v_call: TRBV6-2/TRBV6-3; cdr3_length: 13; d_call: .; clone_size: .; j_call: TRBJ1-3; cdr3_aa: CASSYGLGNTIYF; cdr3_nt: TGTGCCAGCAGTTATGGACTTGGAAACACCATATATTTT
v_call: TRBV5-1; cdr3_length: 12; d_call: .; clone_size: .; j_call: TRBJ2-5; cdr3_aa: CASSLGAETQYF; cdr3_nt: TGCGCCAGCAGCTTGGGTGCGGAGACCCAGTACTTC
v_call: TRBV12-3/TRBV12-4; cdr3_length: 11; d_call: .; clone_size: once; j_call: TRBJ2-3; cdr3_aa: CASRSTDTQYF; cdr3_nt: TGTGCCAGTCGTAGCACAGATACGCAGTATTTT
v_call: TRBV15; cdr3_length: 14; d_call: TRBD1; clone_size: few; j_call: TRBJ2-7; cdr3_aa: CATSKDRGPYEQYF; cdr3_nt: TGTGCCACCAGCAAAGACAGGGGGCCCTACGAGCAGTACTTC
v_call: TRBV9; cdr3_length: 16; d_call: .; clone_size: .; j_call: TRBJ1-3; cdr3_aa: CASSPRNAGGLDTIYF; cdr3_nt: TGTGCCAGCAGCCCCAGGAATGCGGGGGGCCTGGACACCATATATTTT